The present T cell receptor beta chain was sequenced within a study of cytomegalovirus exposure and HLA in healthy donors. This clone was observed once. The PCR used 60 Vbeta and 13 Jbeta primers. Method: immunoSEQ multiplex PCR; TCRdb's copy keeps in-frame clones and lacks some. Of 150,000 or so clones in the sample, roughly 80% are singletons; the top ten hold over 2%. Germline CDR1 KGHSH, CDR2 LQKENI. The CDR3 covers 15 residues. The V and J ends lost 3 bases and 0 bases, in that order; junction bases with no gene match: 2. This receptor was taken from a female donor in good health and CMV-seronegative. The sequenced sample consisted of PBMCs. J is TRBJ1-2 and V is TRBV18; 9 nucleotides agree with TRBD1. The CDR3 loop is CASSPDRGSNYGYTF. In DNA form, the CDR3 reads TGTGCCAGCTCACCCGACAGGGGGTCTAACTATGGCTACACCTTC.